Detailed here is one TCR beta chain. These data are taken from a study of shared T cell receptors in the human thymus. V shed 1 base, J shed 2 bases, and the junction held 10 bases outside the gene matches. The germline V gene encodes CDR1 SGHTA and CDR2 FQGNSA. The CDR3 length is 18 residues. The repertoire was sequenced with immunoSEQ multiplex PCR; TCRdb's copy has only in-frame clones and lacks some. The sample yields some 700,000 clones, around 85% seen once. This sample was shared with a second study, whose subject was human thymus T cells. That work contributes: Unrelated individuals were reported by related research to share highly overlapping thymic repertoires.

Sequenced sample: thymocytes. The clonotype was recovered from a girl in the first two years of life with a congenital heart defect. The chain joins TRBV7-2 to TRBJ2-3, with 9 positions matching TRBD2. DNA of the CDR3: TGTGCCAGCAGCTTAGAGGGGCGGCGGGGGGGCCTCACAGATACGCAGTATTTT. Its protein product is CASSLEGRRGGLTDTQYF.